Below, 18 T cell receptor beta chains from the same sample are listed, as sequenced in a study of identical twins. TCRdb recomputed calls from the 5' RACE reads with MiXCR, one row per CDR3 protein. Here the sample spans approximately 620,000 distinct CDR3 sequences, over 8.5% being singletons. The same data also contributed to another study, on yellow fever vaccine responses in identical twins.

Sequencing input: PBMCs. These receptors came from a woman aged 18-30 years in good health.

This clonotype was seen only a few times. The chain joins TRBV12-3 or TRBV12-4 to TRBJ1-1; 8 bases match TRBD1. The CDR3 runs 15 residues. J lost 2 bases, V lost 7 bases, and 9 bases had no gene match. CDR3 residues: CASNNRGLRNTEAFF. The CDR3 coding sequence is TGTGCCAGCAACAACAGGGGGTTAAGAAACACTGAAGCTTTCTTT.

The chain links TRBV6-5 to TRBJ2-3, with D perhaps matching TRBD2 (6 bases). V lost 6 bases, J lost 6 bases, and 19 bases lay in between. CDR3 length: 15 amino acids. Germline loops: CDR1 MNHEY, CDR2 SVGAGI. The CDR3 is CASRYRAGSVDTQYF. Here the CDR3 DNA reads TGTGCCAGCAGGTACCGGGCGGGATCAGTCGATACGCAGTATTTT.

The rearrangement links TRBV10-2 to TRBJ2-3; D perhaps matches TRBD2 (6 bases). Trimming shortened V by 4 bases and J by 2 bases, and 13 bases separated the two germline ends. Germline V gene data show CDR1 as WSHSY and CDR2 as SAAADI. This CDR3 contains 15 residues. The CDR3 sequence: CASSVPGATTDTQYF. For the CDR3, the DNA is TGCGCCAGCAGTGTACCGGGAGCGACCACAGATACGCAGTATTTT.

The chain couples TRBV15 to TRBJ2-3, with D possibly being TRBD1 (6 bases). The CDR3 is 16 amino acids. Trimming took 0 bases from V and 1 from J, leaving 11 bases between them. Germline CDR1 and CDR2: LNHNV and YYDKDF (reference sequence). Here the CDR3 reads CATSRDQAGGTDTQYF. In DNA, the CDR3 is TGTGCCACCAGCAGAGATCAGGCAGGGGGCACAGATACGCAGTATTTT. The entire variable domain, with the rest obtained from reference TRBV15 and TRBJ2-3, is as follows: DAMVIQNPRYQVTQFGKPVTLSCSQTLNHNVMYWYQQKSSQAPKLLFHYYDKDFNNEADTPDNFQSRRPNTSFCFLDIRSPGLGDTAMYLCATSRDQAGGTDTQYFGPGTRLTVL.

This clonotype showed up just a few times. The chain has TRBV29-1 and TRBJ2-1; the D gene could be TRBD1 or TRBD2 (6 bases each). From germline, CDR1 is SQVTM and CDR2 ANQGSEA. Trimming cost V 7 bases and J 9 bases, with 16 bases left between them. The CDR3 is 12 residues long. CDR3 nucleotides: TGCAGCGCCTACTTGGGGGGCGGTGAGCAGTTCTTC. Amino acids: CSAYLGGGEQFF.

The J gene is TRBJ1-6, the V gene TRBV5-1, with 8 nucleotides matching TRBD1. Germline V gives CDR1 SGHRS, CDR2 YFSETQ. The length of the CDR3 is 15 residues. Trimming took 3 bases from V and 5 from J; bases not matched to a gene: 4. The CDR3 here is CASSSQGVNNSPLHF. In DNA form, the CDR3 reads TGCGCCAGCAGCTCACAGGGGGTGAATAATTCACCCCTCCACTTT.

A few counts support this clonotype. This sequence joins TRBV6-5 and TRBJ2-1; 7 nucleotides align to TRBD1. Looked up from germline, CDR1 is MNHEY and CDR2 is SVGAGI. Losses at the gene ends were 0 bases for V and 9 bases for J; bases not matched to a gene: 8. This CDR3 comprises 15 residues. The CDR3 nucleotides are TGTGCCAGCAGTTACTCCGGACAGGTCGAGGGTGAGCAGTTCTTC. Translation: CASSYSGQVEGEQFF.

At least ten counts were recorded for this clonotype. V gene TRBV29-1 combines with J gene TRBJ2-1; 13 bases fit TRBD2. Germline lookup yields CDR1 SQVTM and CDR2 ANQGSEA. The CDR3 is 17 residues long. The trim removed 6 bases at V and 0 bases at J, leaving 8 bases unmatched. In DNA, the CDR3 is TGCAGCGTCTCCGGGACTAGCGGGGCAAGCTCCTACAATGAGCAGTTCTTC. Amino acid sequence: CSVSGTSGASSYNEQFF.

In this sample, this clonotype turned up a few times. V is TRBV9 and J is TRBJ2-6; D is uncertain. From germline, CDR1 is SGDLS and CDR2 YYNGEE. The CDR3 loop spans 15 amino acids. V gave up 3 bases and J gave up 1 base, with 8 bases separating them. CDR3 protein: CASSAWDSGANVLTF. The CDR3 bases are TGTGCCAGCAGCGCCTGGGATTCTGGGGCCAACGTCCTGACTTTC.

This clonotype appeared many times. This chain links TRBV12-3 or TRBV12-4 with TRBJ2-1; the match to TRBD2 covers 14 bases. The CDR3 covers 15 residues. With V trimmed by 5 bases and J by 8 bases, 5 bases remained unmatched. CDR3 protein: CASSMGLAGVDEQFF. CDR3 nucleotide sequence: TGTGCCAGCAGTATGGGACTAGCGGGAGTGGATGAGCAGTTCTTC.

The chain has TRBV27 and TRBJ1-5; unclear D gene. Deletions cut 2 bases from V and 5 bases from J, with 10 bases between. The CDR3 is 14 amino acids. The germline V gene has CDR1 MNHEY and CDR2 SMNVEV (reference sequence). The CDR3: CASSLVEGDQPQHF. In DNA, the CDR3 is TGTGCCAGCAGTTTAGTTGAGGGAGATCAGCCCCAGCATTTT.

V and J are TRBV4-3 and TRBJ1-2; a possible D gene is TRBD1 (5 bases). Germline V gene sequence: CDR1 LGHNA, CDR2 YSLEER. CDR3 size: 14 residues. The germline V and J ends were trimmed by 0 bases and 4 bases, with 9 bases remaining between them. The CDR3 DNA follows: TGCGCCAGCAGCCAAGATGCGGGGGTCTATGGCTACACCTTC. Amino acid sequence: CASSQDAGVYGYTF.

The rearrangement uses TRBV10-2 and TRBJ2-2; TRBD2 aligns across 14 bases. In germline, CDR1 is WSHSY, CDR2 SAAADI. This CDR3 region has 15 residues. The V gene end was trimmed by 7 bases and the J gene end by 4 bases; junction bases not matched to a gene: 2. The CDR3 protein is CASKGLAGGTGELFF. The CDR3 DNA is TGCGCCAGCAAAGGACTAGCGGGAGGCACCGGGGAGCTGTTTTTT.

Many counts were recorded for this clonotype. CDR3 DNA sequence: TGTGCCATCAGTTTCCAGGGCGATGAGCAGTTCTTC. Protein: CAISFQGDEQFF. The chain carries TRBV10-3 and TRBJ2-1, with a weak D call TRBD1 (5 bases). Per the germline V gene, CDR1 is ENHRY and CDR2 is SYGVKD. With 5 bases removed from V and 8 bases from J, the gap between germline ends came to 10 bases. The CDR3 is 12 amino acids.

This clonotype occurred a few times. The V gene is TRBV6-7, the J gene TRBJ2-7; unclear D gene. Being an ORF, TRBV6-7 has a function that is uncertain. V was clipped by 4 bases and J by 2 bases, with 18 bases between them. CDR3 length equals 16 residues. CDR3 in DNA: TGTGCCAGCAGTTCCACAGACAACACCCGAGCCTACGAGCAGTACTTC. It specifies CASSSTDNTRAYEQYF.

This clonotype was counted ten times or more. This chain links TRBV3-1 with TRBJ2-2; a weak D match, TRBD1 (6 bases). The CDR3 runs 16 residues. Trimming left V 2 bases short and J 4 bases short, with 14 bases between. The germline gives CDR1 LGHDT, CDR2 YNNKEL (reference sequence). The CDR3 DNA reads TGTGCCAGCAGCCAAATGGGCCAGGGGCCCACCGGGGAGCTGTTTTTT. Translation gives CASSQMGQGPTGELFF.

Turning to this clonotype: A much larger clone differs by one base, so this may be a read error. The V call is TRBV2, the J call TRBJ2-7; D gene ambiguous. Germline V gene lookup returns CDR1 SNHLY and CDR2 FYNNEI. CDR3 size: 12 residues. V lost 4 bases to trimming and J lost 4 bases, with 8 bases between them. The CDR3 DNA reads TGTGCCAGCAGTGTAGCTTTGTACGAGCAGTACTTC. Amino acids: CASSVALYEQYF.

The chain uses TRBV29-1 and TRBJ2-5; 11 nucleotides align to TRBD2. CDR3 length: 17 amino acids. After removal of 1 base from V and 3 bases from J, the junction contained 10 bases not matched to a gene. CDR1 SQVTM and CDR2 ANQGSEA come from the germline V gene. CDR3 DNA: TGCAGCGTTGAAGGGTTAGGTCTAGCGGGAGGAGAAGAGACCCAGTACTTC. Translating it yields CSVEGLGLAGGEETQYF.